These 17 T cell receptor beta chains were sequenced from one sample in a study of tumor and adjacent non-tumor tissue in lung cancer. TCRbeta libraries were built with three rounds of nested PCR, modified from ARM-PCR. MiXCR was run by TCRdb on the multiplex PCR reads, yielding one entry per CDR3 protein. The sample has tens of thousands of distinct CDR3 sequences; more than 60% are singletons. RNA was extracted from bulk tissue without any cell sorting. Sequencing input: lung tumor tissue. Receptor source: a woman in her forties or fifties with non-small cell lung cancer.

The chain combines TRBV10-1 with TRBJ2-1, with D possibly being TRBD1 or TRBD2 (5 bases each). V gave up 8 bases and J gave up 15 bases, with 20 bases separating them. Germline V gives CDR1 WNHNN, CDR2 SYGVQD (reference sequence). The CDR3 runs to 12 residues. The CDR3 nucleotides are TGCGCCAGCGGTCCCGGGGCCGCATCCTTGTTCTTC. It encodes CASGPGAASLFF.

This sequence joins TRBV2 and TRBJ2-6; the D is unclear. The CDR3 runs to 14 residues. The germline V gene encodes CDR1 SNHLY and CDR2 FYNNEI. Trimming cost V 4 bases and J 4 bases, with 8 bases left between them. The CDR3 nucleotides are TGTGCCAGCAGTGTGGGTCACGGGGCCAACGTCCTGACTTTC. Amino acid sequence: CASSVGHGANVLTF.

For this clonotype: This sequence may be a read error, since a much larger clone differs from it by one base. The chain carries TRBV12-3 or TRBV12-4 and TRBJ2-3; possibly TRBD2 for D (6 bases). This CDR3 comprises 15 residues. The CDR3 DNA reads as TGTGTCAGCAGTCCCCCGGGACTCTTCACAGATACGCAGTATTTT. Encoded protein: CVSSPPGLFTDTQYF.

On this clonotype: As the CDR3 is not closed by the conserved phenylalanine or tryptophan, this likely results from a read error. Because the CDR3's place on the DNA is in doubt, the DNA is left out and the CDR3 is given as listed by TCRdb. The rearrangement links TRBV11-3 to TRBJ2-1; TRBD1 was called by the table and not checked on the DNA. Per the germline V gene, CDR1 is SGHNT and CDR2 is YENEEA. The CDR3 has 15 residues if both end residues are counted. The CDR3: CASSLAGGSYNEEFL.

The chain combines TRBV10-1 with TRBJ2-7; D might be TRBD1 or TRBD2, each matching 7 bases. Trimming stripped 5 bases from V and 9 bases from J, with 17 bases between. This CDR3 is built from 13 residues. Germline V gives CDR1 WNHNN, CDR2 SYGVQD (reference sequence). The CDR3 DNA sequence: TGCGCCAGCAGTAAGACAGGGAGGGACGGGCAGTACTTC. It specifies CASSKTGRDGQYF.

This clonotype was found once. Written as DNA, the CDR3 is TGTGCCAGCAGTCTCCATCCGGGACTAGCGGGAGTAACATCCTCCTACGAGCAGTACTTC. Translated, it gives CASSLHPGLAGVTSSYEQYF. The V gene is TRBV28, the J gene TRBJ2-7, with TRBD2 matching 14 bases. This CDR3 spans 20 amino acids. Germline V CDR1 and CDR2: MDHEN, SYDVKM. The V and J ends lost 5 bases and 0 bases, in that order; junction bases with no gene match: 15.

Details on this clonotype: Lacking the conserved final phenylalanine or tryptophan, this CDR3 likely reflects a read error. The V and J genes are TRBV11-2 and TRBJ1-2, with D possibly TRBD1 on 6 matching bases. This CDR3 is built from 13 residues. Germline CDR1 is SGHAT and CDR2 is FQNNGV. The V and J ends lost 0 bases and 10 bases respectively, with 12 bases between them. The CDR3 DNA reads TGTGCCAGCAGCTTAGACAAGGGGGATGACTACACCATC. It yields the protein CASSLDKGDDYTI.

As concerns this clonotype: An end of the junction differs from the germline gene, which may be a read error. This rearrangement joins TRBV5-4 to TRBJ2-7; D perhaps matches TRBD2 (6 bases). The CDR3 has 17 amino acids. Per germline, CDR1 SGHNT and CDR2 YYREEE (reference sequence). The CDR3 loop is CASSLSPPWRGIWEHYF. The CDR3 nucleotides read TGTGCAAGCAGCTTGTCACCCCCTTGGCGGGGTATTTGGGAGCACTACTTC. Looking up the rest from reference TRBV5-4 and TRBJ2-7 gives the full variable domain: ETGVTQSPTHLIKTRGQQVTLRCSSQSGHNTVSWYQQALGQGPQFIFQYYREEENGRGNFPPRFSGLQFPNYSSELNVNALELDDSALYLCASSLSPPWRGIWEHYFGPGTRLTVT.

Regarding this clonotype: A junction end diverges from the germline sequence, so it may reflect a read error. The rearrangement uses TRBV7-8 and TRBJ1-2, with D unclear. Germline-derived CDR1 and CDR2 are SGHVS and FQNEAQ. The CDR3 consists of 15 residues. DNA of the CDR3: TGTGCCAGCAGCTACGTAAACATAGATGCTGAGGGCTACGCCTTC. Its protein product is CASSYVNIDAEGYAF.

In DNA form, the CDR3 reads TGTGCCAGCATCACCCGAGGGAGCTGGGCCCAGCATTTT. Protein sequence: CASITRGSWAQHF. The J gene is TRBJ1-5, the V gene TRBV6-2 or TRBV6-3; D gene ambiguous. The V gene lost 7 bases and the J gene lost 11 bases, with 18 bases spanning the gap. The CDR3 is 13 residues long. Per the germline V gene, CDR1 is MNHEY and CDR2 is SVGEGT.

By sample share, this clonotype is medium-sized. This chain joins TRBV29-1 and TRBJ1-1, with TRBD1 as a possible D gene (6 bases). The CDR3 is made up of 16 amino acids. V was cut by 5 bases and J by 0 bases, with 19 bases left in between. Germline CDR1 reads SQVTM; CDR2 reads ANQGSEA. The CDR3 here is CSVKRDPGQMNTEAFF. The CDR3 DNA is TGCAGCGTTAAAAGGGACCCGGGACAAATGAACACTGAAGCTTTCTTT.

This clonotype was seen a single time. An end of the junction does not agree with germline; a read error may underlie this. This chain links TRBV12-3 or TRBV12-4 with TRBJ2-2, with 11 bases that match TRBD1. The CDR3 sequence is 16 residues long. CDR3 nucleotide sequence: TGTGCCAGCAGTCAGGGACAGGGGGTAGACACCGGGGGGCTGTTTTTT. This codes for CASSQGQGVDTGGLFF.

The V and J genes are TRBV11-1 and TRBJ2-1, with 15 nucleotides matching TRBD2. This CDR3 spans 14 amino acids. Germline CDR1 reads SGHAT; CDR2 reads FQDESV (reference sequence). CDR3 amino acids: CTGTSGLAGGLQFF. The CDR3 DNA follows: TGTACCGGCACCTCAGGACTAGCGGGAGGGTTGCAGTTCTTC.

About this clonotype itself: Sequence at one end of the junction differs from germline and may be a read error. This sequence joins TRBV29-1 and TRBJ2-2; TRBD1 or TRBD2 may be the D gene (5 bases each). Germline lookup yields CDR1 SQVTM and CDR2 ANQGSEA. This CDR3 comprises 14 residues. CDR3: CSTLGPANTGELLF. The CDR3 DNA follows: TGCAGCACATTGGGACCTGCGAACACCGGGGAGCTGTTATTT.

The rearrangement joins TRBV7-8 to TRBJ2-1; no clear D. Germline CDR1 is SGHVS and CDR2 is FQNEAQ. The CDR3 has 13 amino acids. The CDR3: CTISLGAENEQFF. The DNA for the CDR3 is TGTACCATCAGCTTAGGAGCTGAGAATGAGCAGTTCTTC. The variable domain in full, with the rest retrieved from reference TRBV7-8 and TRBJ2-1, is GAGVSQSPRYKVAKRGQDVALRCDPISGHVSLFWYQQALGQGPEFLTYFQNEAQLDKSGLPSDRFFAERPEGSVSTLKIQRTQQEDSAVYLCTISLGAENEQFFGPGTRLTVL.

At least ten counts were recorded for this clonotype. The chain employs TRBV5-1 and TRBJ2-1; 11 bases line up with TRBD2. V lost 5 bases, J lost 2 bases, and 9 bases stayed unmatched. Germline V gene data show CDR1 as SGHRS and CDR2 as YFSETQ. The CDR3 has 17 amino acids. For the CDR3, the DNA is TGCGCCAGCAGTGGGGTAACTAGCGGGAGAACCTACAATGAGCAGTTCTTC. As protein: CASSGVTSGRTYNEQFF.

Turning to this clonotype: The germline gene is not matched at one end of the junction; a read error may be the cause. The chain combines TRBV6-1 with TRBJ2-3; 11 bases are shared with TRBD2. From germline, CDR1 is MNHNS and CDR2 SASEGT. The CDR3 has 16 amino acids. DNA of the CDR3: TGTGCCAACAGTGAGACCTTAGCGGGAGGGCGCAATATGCAGTATTTT. It codes for CANSETLAGGRNMQYF.